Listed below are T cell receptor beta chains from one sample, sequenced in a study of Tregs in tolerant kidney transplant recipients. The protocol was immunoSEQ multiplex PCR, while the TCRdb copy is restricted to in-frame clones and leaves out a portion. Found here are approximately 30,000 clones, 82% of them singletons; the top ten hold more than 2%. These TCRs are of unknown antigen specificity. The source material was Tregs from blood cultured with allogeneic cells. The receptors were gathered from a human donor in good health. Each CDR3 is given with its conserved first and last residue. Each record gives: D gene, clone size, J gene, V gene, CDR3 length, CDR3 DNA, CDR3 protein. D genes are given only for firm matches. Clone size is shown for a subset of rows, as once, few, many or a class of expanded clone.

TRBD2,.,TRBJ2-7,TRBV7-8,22,TGTGCCAGCAGCTTAACTTTGAATTTTCTTGGTAGCGGGACTGGCGCCTTTTACGAGCAGTACTTC,CASSLTLNFLGSGTGAFYEQYF
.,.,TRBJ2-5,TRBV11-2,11,TGTGCCAGCACCCGTGGGAAGACCCAGTACTTC,CASTRGKTQYF
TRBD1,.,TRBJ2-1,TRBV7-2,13,TGTGCCAGCAGCCCGTTAGACAGGGGGCACCCGTTCTTC,CASSPLDRGHPFF
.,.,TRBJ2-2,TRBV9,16,TGTGCCAGCAGCTCCGCAGGACGACGGGCCGCCGGGGAGCTGTTTTTT,CASSSAGRRAAGELFF
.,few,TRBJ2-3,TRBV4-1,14,TGCGCCAGCAGCCAAGGGCCCGGTCGGTATACGCAGTATTTT,CASSQGPGRYTQYF
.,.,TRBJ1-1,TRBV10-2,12,TGCGCCAGCAGTGGGCATGGCACTGAAGCTTTCTTT,CASSGHGTEAFF
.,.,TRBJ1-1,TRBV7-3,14,TGTGCCAGCAGCCCTGCGGGACAGAACACTGAAGCTTTCTTT,CASSPAGQNTEAFF
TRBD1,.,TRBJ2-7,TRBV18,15,TGTGCCAGCTCGACGGGACAGGTAGCCTCCTACGAGCAGTACTTC,CASSTGQVASYEQYF
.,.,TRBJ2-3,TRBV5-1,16,TGCGCCAGCAGCCCTAGACACCGGAGCGGGACAGATACGCAGTATTTT,CASSPRHRSGTDTQYF
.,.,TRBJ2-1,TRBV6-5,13,TGTGCCAGCAGCCAAACCCTAGCTTGGGAGCAGTTCTTC,CASSQTLAWEQFF
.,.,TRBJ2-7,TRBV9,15,TGTGCCAGCAGCGTAGCCCCCTCCGGACCCTACGAGCAGTACTTC,CASSVAPSGPYEQYF
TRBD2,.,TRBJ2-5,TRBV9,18,TGTGCCAGCAGCGTGGGGGGGCTAGCGGGGGGCAGGGGCGAGACCCAGTACTTC,CASSVGGLAGGRGETQYF
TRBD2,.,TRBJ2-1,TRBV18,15,TGTGCCAGCTCCCGAGGACTAGCGGGAGACAATGAGCAGTTCTTC,CASSRGLAGDNEQFF
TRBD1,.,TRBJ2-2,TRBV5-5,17,TGTGCCAGCAGCTTGGGGGCGTTGACAGGGTCCCCCGGGGAGCTGTTTTTT,CASSLGALTGSPGELFF
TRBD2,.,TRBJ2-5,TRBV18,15,TGTGCCAGCTCACCTATTAGCGGGCTACAAGAGACCCAGTACTTC,CASSPISGLQETQYF
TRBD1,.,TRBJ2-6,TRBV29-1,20,TGCAGCGCCGACCGGGACAGGGGATGCCCTCGACTTGCTGGGGCCAACGTCCTGACTTTC,CSADRDRGCPRLAGANVLTF
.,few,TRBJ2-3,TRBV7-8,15,TGTGCCAGCAGCTTATTACGGGACCTTAGAGATACGCAGTATTTT,CASSLLRDLRDTQYF
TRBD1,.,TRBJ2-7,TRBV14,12,TGTGCCAGCAGCCCAAAGGGGGCAAAGCAGTACTTC,CASSPKGAKQYF
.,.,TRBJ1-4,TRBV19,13,TGTGCCAGTAAATTTTTAGGGAATGAAAAACTGTTTTTT,CASKFLGNEKLFF
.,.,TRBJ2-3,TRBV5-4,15,TGTGCCAGCAGCTTTAGTTCGGGGGTCACAGATACGCAGTATTTT,CASSFSSGVTDTQYF
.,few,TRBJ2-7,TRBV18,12,TGTGCCAGCTCACCACCTACCTACGAGCAGTACTTC,CASSPPTYEQYF
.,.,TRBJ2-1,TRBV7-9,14,TGTGCCAGCAGCTTAGCGTACTACAACAATGAGCAGTTCTTC,CASSLAYYNNEQFF
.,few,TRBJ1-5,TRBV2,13,TGTGCCAGCAGTGAAGAATCGGCTCAGCCCCAGCATTTT,CASSEESAQPQHF
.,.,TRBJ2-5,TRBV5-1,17,TGCGCCAGCAGCTTGGGGACGTTAACGCGGGCCCAAGAGACCCAGTACTTC,CASSLGTLTRAQETQYF
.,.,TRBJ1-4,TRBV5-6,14,TGTGCCAGCAGCTCCCCCGCGGGGGGTGAAAAACTGTTTTTT,CASSSPAGGEKLFF
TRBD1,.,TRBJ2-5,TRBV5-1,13,TGCGCCAGCAGCTCGGGACAGCAAGAGACCCAGTACTTC,CASSSGQQETQYF
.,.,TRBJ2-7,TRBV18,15,TGTGCCAGCTCACGGCAATCTCCGTGGGACTACGAGCAGTACTTC,CASSRQSPWDYEQYF
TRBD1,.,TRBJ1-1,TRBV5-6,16,TGTGCCAGCAGCTCCGGGACAGGGAAAATGAACACTGAAGCTTTCTTT,CASSSGTGKMNTEAFF
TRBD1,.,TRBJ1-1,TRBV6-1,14,TGTGCCAGCAGGACAGGGACAGTGAACACTGAAGCTTTCTTT,CASRTGTVNTEAFF
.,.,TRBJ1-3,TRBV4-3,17,TGCGCCAGCAGCCAAGACATTTGGGGACATCTTCGAAACACCATATATTTT,CASSQDIWGHLRNTIYF
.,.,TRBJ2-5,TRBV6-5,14,TGTGCCAGCAGAACAGGGCGGGGGAAAGAGACCCAGTACTTC,CASRTGRGKETQYF
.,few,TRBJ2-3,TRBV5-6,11,TGTGCCAGCAGCTGGGCAGATACGCAGTATTTT,CASSWADTQYF
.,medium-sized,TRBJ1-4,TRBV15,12,TGTGCCACCAGCAGGCAATCGGGAAAACTGTTTTTT,CATSRQSGKLFF
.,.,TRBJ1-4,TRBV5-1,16,TGCGCCAGCAGCTTGGCCGGGCAGAGAAGAGGTGAAAAACTGTTTTTT,CASSLAGQRRGEKLFF
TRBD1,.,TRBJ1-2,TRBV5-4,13,TGTGCCAGCAGCCAGACAGGGCCCTATGGCTACACCTTC,CASSQTGPYGYTF
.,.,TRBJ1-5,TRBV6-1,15,TGTGCCAGCAGTGAAGGTATAGGGTGGAATCAGCCCCAGCATTTT,CASSEGIGWNQPQHF
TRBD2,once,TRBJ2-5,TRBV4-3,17,TGCGCCAGCAGCCAAGTAAGCGGGAGATTGGATCAAGAGACCCAGTACTTC,CASSQVSGRLDQETQYF
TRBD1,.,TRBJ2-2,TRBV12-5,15,TGTGCTAGTGGACCGGGACAGGGCGAAACCGGGGAGCTGTTTTTT,CASGPGQGETGELFF
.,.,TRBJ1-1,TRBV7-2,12,TGTGCCAGCAGCTTAGTCCGCCCTGAAGCTTTCTTT,CASSLVRPEAFF
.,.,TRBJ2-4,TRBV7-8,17,TGTGCCAGCAGCTCGACCCTTCAGGCAGGGCGAAGATACATTCAGTACTTC,CASSSTLQAGRRYIQYF
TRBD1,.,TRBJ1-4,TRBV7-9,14,TGTGCCAGCAGCTTGACAGGGGGGAATGAAAAACTGTTTTTT,CASSLTGGNEKLFF
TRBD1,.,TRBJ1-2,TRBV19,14,TGTGCCAGTAGTATCGACAGGGCCTTCTATGGCTACACCTTC,CASSIDRAFYGYTF
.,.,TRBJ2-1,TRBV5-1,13,TGCGCCAGCAGCTTAGGGACGACAAATGAGCAGTTCTTC,CASSLGTTNEQFF
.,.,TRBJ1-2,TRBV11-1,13,TGTGCCAGCAGCTTAGGTTTCTATTATGGCTACACCTTC,CASSLGFYYGYTF
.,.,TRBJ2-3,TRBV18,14,TGTGCCAGCTCAAGGGATTCTAGCACAGATACGCAGTATTTT,CASSRDSSTDTQYF
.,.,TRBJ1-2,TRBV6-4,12,TGTGCCAGCAACCAGGGGAGCTATGGCTACACCTTC,CASNQGSYGYTF
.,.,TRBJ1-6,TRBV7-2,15,TGTGCCAGCAGCGAGTTAGGTGGGACTAATTCACCCCTCCACTTT,CASSELGGTNSPLHF
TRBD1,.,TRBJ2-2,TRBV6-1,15,TGTGCCAGCAGTGGACAGGGCCGAGCCTCGGGGGAGCTGTTTTTT,CASSGQGRASGELFF
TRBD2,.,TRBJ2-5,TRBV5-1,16,TGCGCCAGCAGCTTGGACGGACTAGCGGGATGGGAGACCCAGTACTTC,CASSLDGLAGWETQYF
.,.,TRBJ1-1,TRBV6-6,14,TGTGCCAGCAGTTATTCAGGGGAAGAAGCTGAAGCTTTCTTT,CASSYSGEEAEAFF
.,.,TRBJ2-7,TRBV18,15,TGTGCCAGCTCACCAGTGCAGGGTCCCGAGGGCGAGCAGTACTTC,CASSPVQGPEGEQYF
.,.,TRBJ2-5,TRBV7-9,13,TGTGCCAGCAGCTTGGGTTCCCAAGAGACCCAGTACTTC,CASSLGSQETQYF
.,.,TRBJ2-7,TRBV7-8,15,TGTGCCAGCAGCTTAGTGGGACTGACCTCCTACGAGCAGTACTTC,CASSLVGLTSYEQYF
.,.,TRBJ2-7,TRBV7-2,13,TGTGCCAGCAGCCGAGCGGGCTCCTACGAGCAGTACTTC,CASSRAGSYEQYF
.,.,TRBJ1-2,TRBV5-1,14,TGCGCCAGCAGCGACGGTAGGCAGGGACGGGGCTACACCTTC,CASSDGRQGRGYTF
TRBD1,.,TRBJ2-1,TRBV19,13,TGTGCCAGTAGGGGGACAGCCCACAATGAGCAGTTCTTC,CASRGTAHNEQFF
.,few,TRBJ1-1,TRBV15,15,TGTGCCACCAGCAGCATCAAAAAGAAGGTCACTGAAGCTTTCTTT,CATSSIKKKVTEAFF
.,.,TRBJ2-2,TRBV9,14,TGTGCCAGCAGCGTGGGGATAAACACCGGGGAGCTGTTTTTT,CASSVGINTGELFF
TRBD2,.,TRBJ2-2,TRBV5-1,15,TGCGCCAGTACCCCCCGGGAGGGCCGGGTCGGGGAGCTGTTTTTT,CASTPREGRVGELFF
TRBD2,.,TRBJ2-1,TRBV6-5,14,TGTGCCAGCAAAGGGCTAGCGGTGAACAATGAGCAGTTCTTC,CASKGLAVNNEQFF